A single sample gave rise to the 5 T cell receptor beta chains below, sequenced in a study of blood T cell repertoires in COVID-19. Assay: immunoSEQ multiplex PCR; the TCRdb copy retains only in-frame clones and omits some. Of roughly 200,000 clones in the sample, nearly 90% were seen once. Sequenced input: PBMCs or T cells enriched from blood (not recorded which). The receptors were gathered from a woman younger than 45 with acute COVID-19.

The chain recombines TRBV16 with TRBJ1-1; no clear D gene. Trimming stripped 4 bases from V and 5 bases from J, with 14 bases between. Germline V gives CDR1 KGHSY, CDR2 FQNENV. CDR3 length: 14 amino acids. CDR3 nucleotide sequence: TGTGCCAGCAGCCCCGGGTTTGAGATGACTGAAGCTTTCTTT. Translating gives CASSPGFEMTEAFF.

This chain connects TRBV25-1 to TRBJ1-5; D possibly corresponds to TRBD1 (5 bases). This CDR3 region has 15 residues. Trimming took off 3 bases at V and 0 bases at J, with 9 bases between the two ends. Germline V gene lookup returns CDR1 MGHDK and CDR2 SYGVNS. The CDR3 sequence is CASSEGGYSNQPQHF. Here the CDR3 DNA reads TGTGCCAGCAGTGAGGGGGGTTATAGCAATCAGCCCCAGCATTTT. Drawing the rest from reference TRBV25-1 and TRBJ1-5, the complete variable domain is EADIYQTPRYLVIGTGKKITLECSQTMGHDKMYWYQQDPGMELHLIHYSYGVNSTEKGDLSSESTVSRIRTEHFPLTLESARPSHTSQYLCASSEGGYSNQPQHFGDGTRLSIL.

The CDR3 nucleotides are TGCAGCGTTGAGACACTTCAGGGGCCGAACACTGAAGCTTTCTTT. This translates into CSVETLQGPNTEAFF. The genes are TRBV29-1 and TRBJ1-1, with D perhaps matching TRBD1 (6 bases). This CDR3 spans 15 amino acids. V lost 3 bases and J 1 base, leaving 15 bases between the germline ends. Germline CDR1 and CDR2: SQVTM and ANQGSEA.

This sequence joins TRBV10-3 and TRBJ2-7, with TRBD1 matching 7 bases. The CDR3 is 14 amino acids. The germline CDR1 and CDR2 sequences are ENHRY and SYGVKD. The trim removed 6 bases at V and 4 bases at J, leaving 9 bases unmatched. CDR3 loop: CAIRQGTSYYEQYF. CDR3 DNA: TGTGCCATCAGACAGGGGACCAGCTATTACGAGCAGTACTTC.

The chain has TRBV4-3 and TRBJ2-1; TRBD2 might be the D (5 bases). The CDR3 totals 16 residues. In germline, CDR1 is LGHNA, CDR2 YSLEER. Trimming pared 0 bases from V and 1 base from J, leaving 10 bases between. The CDR3 DNA follows: TGCGCCAGCAGCCAAGAGCCGGGGATATCCTACAATGAGCAGTTCTTC. Its protein is CASSQEPGISYNEQFF.